This T cell receptor (beta chain) originates from a study of CD8+CD57+ T cells in acquired aplastic anemia. This clonotype was counted many times. V gave up 0 bases and J gave up 4 bases, with 13 bases separating them. The CDR3 has 16 residues. Germline V gene lookup returns CDR1 MNHEY and CDR2 SVGAGI. Template material for TCR beta VDJ and CDR3 profiling consisted of genomic DNA. TCRdb redid the calling of the reads with MiXCR, one entry per CDR3 protein. The sample lists 150,000 to 200,000 distinct CDR3 sequences, over 60% occurring once. The receptor's source is a human donor with severe aplastic anemia or a healthy control (not recorded which). Sequencing was performed on sorted CD4+, CD8+, or CD8+CD57+ T cells (not recorded which) from PBMCs. This rearrangement joins TRBV6-5 to TRBJ1-3; unclear D gene. In nucleotides, the CDR3 is TGTGCCAGCAGTTACTCGAGGGAAGGTCTCGGAAACACCATATATTTT. Residues: CASSYSREGLGNTIYF.